This entry lists 21 T cell receptor beta chains sequenced from one sample in a study of CD8 T cells in Susac syndrome. With random hexamers, about 0.5 to 1 ug RNA was reverse transcribed. TCRdb reprocessed the immunoSEQ multiplex PCR reads via MiXCR and lists one record per CDR3 protein. The sample records some 260,000 distinct CDR3 sequences, about 88% being singletons. The specimen sequenced was CD8+ T cells from PBMCs. Receptors originate from a human donor with multiple sclerosis.

The chain couples TRBV28 to TRBJ2-7; no firm D call. Germline CDR1 reads MDHEN; CDR2 reads SYDVKM. V was pared by 7 bases and J by 3 bases, with 16 bases between. CDR3 length equals 14 residues. CDR3 region: CASKGSPESYEQYF. The CDR3 nucleotides read TGTGCCAGCAAAGGGTCCCCGGAAAGCTACGAGCAGTACTTC.

The rearrangement joins TRBV12-3 or TRBV12-4 to TRBJ2-7, with 9 bases that match TRBD1. The CDR3 is 13 residues long. V lost 4 bases, J lost 3 bases, and 1 base stayed unmatched. The CDR3 DNA sequence: TGTGCCAGCAGTTACAGGGGGCTCTACGAGCAGTACTTC. The encoded protein is CASSYRGLYEQYF.

The gene calls are TRBV20-1 and TRBJ2-1; D gene unclear. Deletions cut 2 bases from V and 3 bases from J, with 11 bases between. Germline V CDR1 and CDR2: DFQATT, SNEGSKA (reference sequence). This CDR3 comprises 14 residues. The CDR3 protein is CSARLADGYNEQFF. CDR3 DNA: TGCAGTGCTAGACTGGCAGATGGCTACAATGAGCAGTTCTTC.

V usage is TRBV9 and J usage is TRBJ2-2; 8 bases fit TRBD2. The CDR3 contains 19 residues. The germline V gene has CDR1 SGDLS and CDR2 YYNGEE. V dropped 4 bases and J dropped 2; count of bases not matched to a gene: 16. The CDR3 here is CASSTTWTSPEGNTGELFF. DNA of the CDR3: TGTGCCAGCAGCACAACGTGGACTAGCCCTGAAGGTAACACCGGGGAGCTGTTTTTT.

The chain uses TRBV10-3 and TRBJ2-3, with 8 bases identical to TRBD1. CDR3 length equals 17 residues. The J segment lost 0 bases and the V segment lost 11 bases, leaving 16 bases of the junction unmatched. Germline CDR1 is ENHRY and CDR2 is SYGVKD. In DNA, the CDR3 is TGTGCCTCCGGACAGGGTGGCTTTTCCCGCAGCACAGATACGCAGTATTTT. Translating gives CASGQGGFSRSTDTQYF.

The chain's CDR3 is CASSPPGGGGSGELFF. The CDR3, as DNA: TGTGCCAGCAGCCCCCCGGGGGGCGGAGGCTCCGGGGAGCTGTTTTTT. The rearrangement uses TRBV7-9 and TRBJ2-2; possible D gene TRBD2, 7 bases. Germline V gene lookup returns CDR1 SEHNR and CDR2 FQNEAQ (reference sequence). The V end was cut by 5 bases, the J end by 6 bases, with 19 bases between. The CDR3 has 16 amino acids.

The chain couples TRBV4-1 to TRBJ1-5; D is uncertain. The germline V gene encodes CDR1 MGHRA and CDR2 YSYEKL. The CDR3 extends over 15 amino acids. Trimming took 0 bases from V and 0 from J, leaving 6 bases between them. This CDR3 is CASSQESDSNQPQHF. Written as DNA, the CDR3 is TGCGCCAGCAGCCAAGAAAGCGATAGCAATCAGCCCCAGCATTTT.

This chain joins TRBV27 and TRBJ1-1; no clear D. The V end lost 8 bases, the J end lost 7 bases, and 8 bases lay between the germline ends. Germline values: CDR1 MNHEY, CDR2 SMNVEV (reference sequence). The CDR3 length is 10 residues. Written as DNA, the CDR3 is TGTGCCAGCGGTAGGCTTGAAGCTTTCTTT. Protein: CASGRLEAFF.

This chain joins TRBV20-1 and TRBJ2-1; 7 bases fit TRBD2. Germline CDR1 and CDR2: DFQATT and SNEGSKA (reference sequence). The ends lost 1 base at V and 7 bases at J; junction bases unmatched: 1. CDR3 length: 12 residues. The CDR3 DNA sequence: TGCAGTGCTAGAGGGGAGGGGAATGAGCAGTTCTTC. This sequence encodes CSARGEGNEQFF.

The sample holds one count of this clonotype. This chain links TRBV27 with TRBJ2-1; D unresolved. Trimming removed 6 bases at V and 0 bases at J, with 12 bases between. The CDR3 length is 15 residues. Germline V lookup: CDR1 MNHEY, CDR2 SMNVEV (reference sequence). CDR3 sequence: CASSFSQSSYNEQFF. CDR3 nucleotide sequence: TGTGCCAGCAGCTTCAGCCAGAGCTCCTACAATGAGCAGTTCTTC.

The rearrangement links TRBV7-9 to TRBJ2-5; D is undetermined. The CDR3 runs to 15 residues. Per the germline V gene, CDR1 is SEHNR and CDR2 is FQNEAQ (reference sequence). Trimming removed 4 bases from V and 2 bases from J, with 14 bases in between. The chain's CDR3 is CASSSPKSAQETQYF. The CDR3 coding sequence is TGTGCCAGCAGCTCCCCCAAATCTGCTCAAGAGACCCAGTACTTC.

V and J are TRBV3-1 and TRBJ2-5; the match to TRBD2 covers 11 bases. This CDR3 is built from 15 residues. Trimming took 0 bases from V and 3 from J; bases not matched to a gene: 0. Germline CDR1 and CDR2: LGHDT and YNNKEL (reference sequence). The CDR3 DNA reads TGTGCCAGCAGCCAAGAGACTAGCGGGGAAGAGACCCAGTACTTC. Amino acids: CASSQETSGEETQYF.

The J gene is TRBJ1-2, the V gene TRBV28; D might be TRBD1 (6 bases). Trimming cost V 3 bases and J 6 bases, with 11 bases left between them. Germline values: CDR1 MDHEN, CDR2 SYDVKM. The CDR3 extends over 13 amino acids. The CDR3 region is CASSFAGEDGYTF. The CDR3 DNA sequence: TGTGCCAGCAGTTTTGCAGGGGAGGATGGCTACACCTTC.

The chain links TRBV6-5 to TRBJ1-4; D gene uncertain. The CDR3 has 13 residues. The V end was cut by 5 bases, the J end by 2 bases, with 6 bases between. Germline CDR1 MNHEY, CDR2 SVGAGI. CDR3 loop: CASSQMTNEKLFF. The CDR3 coding sequence is TGTGCCAGCAGTCAGATGACTAATGAAAAACTGTTTTTT.

This sequence joins TRBV11-2 and TRBJ2-7; tentative D call: TRBD2 (6 bases). CDR1 SGHAT and CDR2 FQNNGV come from the germline V gene. The length of the CDR3 is 15 residues. With 5 bases removed from V and 1 base from J, the gap between germline ends came to 15 bases. CDR3 sequence reads: CASSLQWGGSYEQYF. CDR3 DNA: TGTGCCAGCAGCCTACAATGGGGAGGATCCTACGAGCAGTACTTC.

V usage is TRBV28 and J usage is TRBJ2-1, with 7 bases that match TRBD2. The junction had 4 bases not matched to a gene; V was cut back by 6 bases and J by 5 bases. Germline V gives CDR1 MDHEN, CDR2 SYDVKM. The length of the CDR3 is 13 residues. Here the CDR3 reads CASSGRSHNEQFF. CDR3 coding DNA: TGTGCCAGCAGCGGGAGGTCCCACAATGAGCAGTTCTTC.

This chain joins TRBV4-1 and TRBJ2-1; perhaps TRBD1 as D (6 bases). This CDR3 has 12 residues. Trimming stripped 10 bases from V and 6 bases from J, with 13 bases between. Germline values: CDR1 MGHRA, CDR2 YSYEKL. As DNA, the CDR3 is TGCGCCATCCGGGACACTCGCAATGAGCAGTTCTTC. Its translation: CAIRDTRNEQFF.

V and J are TRBV20-1 and TRBJ2-7; TRBD2 aligns across 13 bases. Germline V gene sequence: CDR1 DFQATT, CDR2 SNEGSKA (reference sequence). CDR3 length: 17 residues. V trimming: 3 bases; J trimming: 4 bases; junction bases outside the gene matches: 12. The CDR3 loop is CSASASLLAGGRYEQYF. CDR3 DNA sequence: TGCAGTGCTAGCGCCTCCCTACTAGCGGGAGGGAGGTACGAGCAGTACTTC.

This clonotype was observed once. The chain couples TRBV19 to TRBJ1-2; D gene unclear. This CDR3 region has 14 residues. V lost 4 bases to trimming and J lost 0 bases, with 9 bases between them. CDR1 and CDR2 from the germline V gene are LNHDA and SQIVND (reference sequence). The CDR3 nucleotides are TGTGCCAGTAGTAATTTCGGGGCTAACTATGGCTACACCTTC. Translation: CASSNFGANYGYTF.

The J gene is TRBJ1-4, the V gene TRBV9; 12 nucleotides align to TRBD1. From germline, CDR1 is SGDLS and CDR2 YYNGEE. The CDR3 sequence is 17 residues long. V gave up 3 bases and J gave up 7 bases; unmatched junction bases: 10. The chain's CDR3 is CASSERDRGRAGEKLFF. CDR3 bases: TGTGCCAGCAGCGAAAGGGACAGGGGGCGCGCGGGTGAAAAACTGTTTTTT.

This clonotype was observed a single time. The chain employs TRBV7-9 and TRBJ2-1, with D maybe TRBD1 (5 bases). This CDR3 spans 16 amino acids. Per the germline V gene, CDR1 is SEHNR and CDR2 is FQNEAQ (reference sequence). Between the trimmed V and J ends, which lost 4 bases and 2 bases, there was a span of 15 bases. Here the CDR3 reads CASSSRVLGPYNEQFF. The CDR3 nucleotides read TGTGCCAGCAGCTCCAGGGTTTTGGGGCCCTACAATGAGCAGTTCTTC.